This T cell receptor beta chain appears in the sequencing data of a study of blood T cell repertoires in COVID-19. CDR1 is MDHEN and CDR2 is SYDVKM in the germline V gene. The CDR3 spans 15 residues. The V gene lost 2 bases and the J gene lost 8 bases, with 18 bases spanning the gap. Authors' processing steps: Quantification of nucleated cells was approximated via reference gene primer amplification. TCRdb's table, derived via immunoSEQ multiplex PCR, lists solely in-frame clones and lacks some. The V and J calls and clone size are taken from that table; D and trimming were inferred from the DNA. The sample consists of 130,000 to 150,000 clones, around 80% of them appearing once.

The receptor was isolated from a man aged 55 to 70 with active or convalescent COVID-19. The genes are TRBV28 and TRBJ1-2; D might be TRBD1 (5 bases). The specimen was peripheral blood. In DNA form, the CDR3 reads TGTGCCAGCAGTTTAGCCGGCAGTCGGGGACTCGGCTACACCTTC. Amino acids: CASSLAGSRGLGYTF.